This entry lists 25 T cell receptor beta chains sequenced from one sample in a study of control samples from healthy donors and cancer patients. TCRdb's table, derived via immunoSEQ multiplex PCR, lists solely in-frame clones and lacks some. The sample contains about 50,000 clones, roughly 92% of which appear only once. Source material: PBMCs. The origin of the receptors is a man aged 25 to 40 with colorectal cancer.

This chain uses TRBV4-3 with TRBJ1-2; TRBD1 is a possible D gene (5 bases). The V gene's germline CDR1 is LGHNA and CDR2 YSLEER. The CDR3 totals 14 residues. Trimming took off 0 bases at V and 7 bases at J, with 12 bases between the two ends. The CDR3 protein is CASSQERGMGGYTF. CDR3 DNA: TGCGCCAGCAGCCAAGAGCGGGGGATGGGTGGCTACACCTTC.

This rearrangement joins TRBV19 to TRBJ1-4; the D is unclear. V was clipped by 3 bases and J by 6 bases, with 14 bases between them. Germline V lookup: CDR1 LNHDA, CDR2 SQIVND (reference sequence). The CDR3 is 15 amino acids. DNA of the CDR3: TGTGCCAGTAGTATGGTACACTCTAGGGATGAAAAACTGTTTTTT. Translated: CASSMVHSRDEKLFF.

Only one count was recorded for this clone. The sample carries other DNA sequences with the same CDR3. V and J are TRBV12-3 or TRBV12-4 and TRBJ1-1; TRBD1 might be the D (5 bases). The CDR3 length is 13 residues. Trimming left V 3 bases short and J 2 bases short, with 7 bases between. The CDR3 region is CASSLGGNTEAFF. In DNA, the CDR3 is TGTGCCAGCAGTTTGGGGGGAAACACTGAAGCTTTCTTT.

The chain recombines TRBV9 with TRBJ1-3; D might be TRBD1 (6 bases). This CDR3 contains 15 residues. Germline CDR1 reads SGDLS; CDR2 reads YYNGEE. The V and J ends lost 10 bases and 0 bases respectively, with 17 bases between them. In nucleotides, the CDR3 is TGTGCCTCGGCGAGGGGACACCCCTCTGGAAACACCATATATTTT. This encodes CASARGHPSGNTIYF.

By share, this clone ranks as medium-sized. The J gene is TRBJ1-2, the V gene TRBV5-6; D might be TRBD1 (5 bases). This CDR3 spans 15 amino acids. CDR1 SGHDT and CDR2 YYEEEE come from the germline V gene. Trimming stripped 0 bases from V and 4 bases from J, with 13 bases between. Here the CDR3 DNA reads TGTGCCAGCAGCTTGGTGGGCAGGGTAGGCTATGGCTACACCTTC. Its protein is CASSLVGRVGYGYTF.

This chain links TRBV6-5 with TRBJ1-3; 7 bases map to TRBD1. The CDR3 is made up of 15 amino acids. Germline assignment: CDR1 MNHEY and CDR2 SVGAGI. The ends lost 10 bases at V and 0 bases at J; junction bases unmatched: 9. The CDR3 loop is CATHDRANSGNTIYF. In DNA form, the CDR3 reads TGTGCCACCCACGACAGGGCGAACTCTGGAAACACCATATATTTT.

V is TRBV4-2 and J is TRBJ2-2; D is uncertain. V gave up 0 bases and J gave up 1 base, with 12 bases separating them. This CDR3 is 17 amino acids long. The germline V gene encodes CDR1 LGHNA and CDR2 YNFKEQ. CDR3 coding DNA: TGTGCCAGCAGCCAAGATTTCGACTTACTGAACACCGGGGAGCTGTTTTTT. Its translation: CASSQDFDLLNTGELFF.

This chain joins TRBV9 and TRBJ2-3; TRBD2 is a possible D gene (6 bases). CDR3 length: 15 residues. Germline V gene lookup returns CDR1 SGDLS and CDR2 YYNGEE. With 0 bases removed from V and 1 base from J, the gap between germline ends came to 9 bases. The CDR3 coding sequence is TGTGCCAGCAGCGTAGCTTCGGGGGGCACAGATACGCAGTATTTT. It is translated as CASSVASGGTDTQYF.

This clone has only a few counts. The chain joins TRBV2 to TRBJ2-2; D remains ambiguous. The V end was cut by 0 bases, the J end by 7 bases, with 0 bases between. The CDR3 runs 11 residues. Germline CDR1 SNHLY, CDR2 FYNNEI. The CDR3 spells CASSEAGELFF. As DNA, the CDR3 is TGTGCCAGCAGTGAAGCCGGGGAGCTGTTTTTT.

The J gene is TRBJ2-5, the V gene TRBV5-1, with 11 bases aligning to TRBD1. After removal of 3 bases from V and 2 bases from J, the junction contained 12 bases not matched to a gene. The CDR3 spans 18 residues. Per the germline V gene, CDR1 is SGHRS and CDR2 is YFSETQ. In nucleotides, the CDR3 is TGCGCCAGCAGCTCGTATCCTCGGACAGGGGGCGGACAAGAGACCCAGTACTTC. Translating it yields CASSSYPRTGGGQETQYF.

This clone was seen a single time. The rearrangement uses TRBV6-2 or TRBV6-3 and TRBJ2-2, with D unresolved. Per germline, CDR1 MNHEY and CDR2 SVGEGT. The CDR3 loop spans 14 amino acids. V dropped 0 bases and J dropped 6 bases, with 8 bases sitting between them. This CDR3 is CASSYSTLAGELFF. CDR3 nucleotide sequence: TGTGCCAGCAGTTACTCGACGCTCGCCGGGGAGCTGTTTTTT.

The chain joins TRBV19 to TRBJ2-3; tentatively, D is TRBD2 (6 bases). In germline, CDR1 is LNHDA, CDR2 SQIVND (reference sequence). This CDR3 has 15 amino acids. Trimming cost V 6 bases and J 0 bases, with 13 bases left between them. The CDR3 DNA sequence: TGTGCCAGTAGGTCTAGCGCCATGAGCACAGATACGCAGTATTTT. As protein: CASRSSAMSTDTQYF.

The chain recombines TRBV5-6 with TRBJ1-4; TRBD1 matches 8 bases. CDR3 length equals 16 residues. The J segment lost 4 bases and the V segment lost 4 bases, leaving 9 bases of the junction unmatched. The germline gives CDR1 SGHDT, CDR2 YYEEEE. DNA of the CDR3: TGTGCCAGCAGCGGGGTTCCAGGGGGCGTTAATGAAAAACTGTTTTTT. Its protein is CASSGVPGGVNEKLFF.

V usage is TRBV10-2 and J usage is TRBJ2-1, with D possibly matching TRBD2 (7 bases). Per the germline V gene, CDR1 is WSHSY and CDR2 is SAAADI. V shed 7 bases and J shed 10 bases, with 20 bases lying between them. The CDR3 is 14 amino acids. CDR3 region: CASKMAGEGGEQFF. The CDR3 nucleotides read TGCGCCAGCAAGATGGCGGGGGAGGGGGGGGAGCAGTTCTTC.

V gene TRBV7-9 combines with J gene TRBJ1-4; D may be TRBD1 (5 bases). The V end was cut by 6 bases, the J end by 5 bases, with 19 bases between. The CDR3 spans 16 residues. Germline-derived CDR1 and CDR2 are SEHNR and FQNEAQ (reference sequence). The CDR3 DNA sequence: TGTGCCAGCAGTTCAGAATATCCAGGGAGAAATGAAAAACTGTTTTTT. Its translation is CASSSEYPGRNEKLFF.

The chain employs TRBV2 and TRBJ2-2, with TRBD1 as a possible D gene (5 bases). The CDR3 covers 14 residues. V was trimmed by 4 bases and J by 2 bases, leaving 8 bases between them. Germline V CDR1 and CDR2: SNHLY, FYNNEI. The CDR3 coding sequence is TGTGCCAGCAGTGGGCAGGGCAACACCGGGGAGCTGTTTTTT. Protein: CASSGQGNTGELFF.

In its sample, this clone was seen once. A read error may account for a junction end that differs from germline. The rearrangement links TRBV7-7 to TRBJ2-1, with TRBD1 matching 8 bases. The CDR3 sequence is 15 residues long. Looked up from germline, CDR1 is SSHAT and CDR2 is FNYEAQ (reference sequence). CDR3 protein: CASRSDRGSYNEQFF. CDR3 DNA: TGTGCTAGCAGATCAGACAGGGGTTCCTACAATGAGCAGTTCTTC.

This chain joins TRBV7-6 and TRBJ2-2; the match to TRBD1 covers 9 bases. Germline V gene sequence: CDR1 SGHVS, CDR2 FNYEAQ. The CDR3 spans 18 residues. V lost 6 bases and J lost 0; bases outside the gene matches: 11. CDR3 protein: CASRSTPGQGPNTGELFF. DNA for the CDR3: TGTGCCAGCAGATCCACCCCCGGACAGGGGCCGAACACCGGGGAGCTGTTTTTT.

This chain joins TRBV4-1 and TRBJ2-3; TRBD2 agrees at 10 bases. J lost 2 bases, V lost 1 base, and 3 bases had no gene match. The CDR3 covers 16 residues. Germline V gives CDR1 MGHRA, CDR2 YSYEKL. CDR3 loop: CASSQGSGGVTDTQYF. Written as DNA, the CDR3 is TGCGCCAGCAGCCAAGGGAGCGGGGGGGTCACAGATACGCAGTATTTT.

The chain employs TRBV7-9 and TRBJ2-7; 7 bases line up with TRBD1. The CDR3 runs to 17 residues. The V gene end was trimmed by 3 bases and the J gene end by 4 bases; junction bases not matched to a gene: 15. From germline, CDR1 is SEHNR and CDR2 FQNEAQ (reference sequence). The CDR3 loop is CASSFSPAETGWYEQYF. The CDR3 nucleotides are TGTGCCAGCAGCTTCAGTCCTGCCGAGACAGGGTGGTACGAGCAGTACTTC.

The rearrangement links TRBV9 to TRBJ1-2, with 12 bases matching TRBD1. CDR1 and CDR2 from the germline V gene are SGDLS and YYNGEE. The J segment lost 8 bases and the V segment lost 0 bases, leaving 5 bases of the junction unmatched. This CDR3 is built from 15 residues. Here the CDR3 DNA reads TGTGCCAGCAGCGTAGTGGGACAGGGGGCAGGAGGCTACACCTTC. This encodes CASSVVGQGAGGYTF. The whole variable domain, remainder taken from reference TRBV9 and TRBJ1-2, is DSGVTQTPKHLITATGQRVTLRCSPRSGDLSVYWYQQSLDQGLQFLIQYYNGEERAKGNILERFSAQQFPDLHSELNLSSLELGDSALYFCASSVVGQGAGGYTFGSGTRLTVV.

V and J are TRBV7-2 and TRBJ1-2; 7 bases map to TRBD1. There are 19 residues in the CDR3. Germline-derived CDR1 and CDR2 are SGHTA and FQGNSA. V lost 1 base and J lost 4; bases outside the gene matches: 18. This CDR3 reads CASSLVGGGMTGTFYGYTF. The DNA of the CDR3 is TGTGCCAGCAGCTTAGTCGGCGGGGGTATGACAGGGACCTTCTATGGCTACACCTTC.

The CDR3 spells CASRKWTTNTGELFF. CDR3 sequence (DNA): TGTGCCAGCAGGAAGTGGACGACGAACACCGGGGAGCTGTTTTTT. The chain employs TRBV2 and TRBJ2-2, with D unresolved. CDR1 and CDR2 (germline): SNHLY, FYNNEI. The V end lost 6 bases, the J end lost 0 bases, and 11 bases lay between the germline ends. This CDR3 spans 15 amino acids.

The genes are TRBV30 and TRBJ1-2; D unresolved. Germline V gene sequence: CDR1 GTSNPN, CDR2 SVGIG (reference sequence). The ends were cut back, 4 bases at V and 7 bases at J, with 13 bases in the middle. The CDR3 length is 12 residues. The CDR3 coding sequence is TGTGCCTGGATTAATGACCTCGGTGGCTACACCTTC. Translating it yields CAWINDLGGYTF. The full variable domain, rest sourced from reference TRBV30 and TRBJ1-2, is SQTIHQWPATLVQPVGSPLSLECTVEGTSNPNLYWYRQAAGRGLQLLFYSVGIGQISSEVPQNLSASRPQDRQFILSSKKLLLSDSGFYLCAWINDLGGYTFGSGTRLTVV.

V and J are TRBV12-5 and TRBJ2-2; D is perhaps TRBD1 (7 bases). In germline, CDR1 is LGHNT, CDR2 FRNRAP. There are 14 residues in the CDR3. V lost 5 bases and J 6 bases, leaving 13 bases between the germline ends. Here the CDR3 DNA reads TGTGCTAGTGGTCAGGGGGGACTCCCCGGGGAGCTGTTTTTT. Protein product: CASGQGGLPGELFF.